This T cell receptor (beta chain) was sequenced in a study of T-cell reconstitution after alpha-beta-depleted transplantation in children. Unique molecular identifiers were used in preparing the TCRbeta library. MiXCR, applied by TCRdb to the PCR reads, yields one record per CDR3 protein. This table holds 350,000 to 450,000 distinct CDR3 sequences, around 21% found once. The CDR3 length is 14 residues. The V and J ends lost 7 bases and 0 bases respectively, with 9 bases between them. V gene TRBV12-3 or TRBV12-4 combines with J gene TRBJ1-4; D is undetermined. The source of this sequence is a human donor who donated a stem cell graft to a child with acute myeloid leukemia. The source material was PBMCs from the stem cell graft donor, sampled from the stem cell graft. CDR3 in amino acids: CASTRHATNEKLFF. In nucleotides, the CDR3 is TGTGCCAGCACCCGACATGCAACTAATGAAAAACTGTTTTTT.